The table lists the clone carrying this T cell receptor (beta chain) with a count of one. Antigen: not known. Investigators performed immunoSEQ version v3.0 at survey level. Measured with immunoSEQ multiplex PCR; TCRdb has only the in-frame clones, and not every one. This sample yields about 9,700 clones, of which around 74% are seen a single time; roughly 21% belongs to the top ten. The sample comes from a study of long-term antiretroviral therapy in people with HIV. The study's findings and limits: ART adherence, viral resistance and therapy changes went unrecorded. HIV repertoires spanned tighter CDR3 length ranges than controls did.

The TCR originated in a man in his forties with HIV. This sample comprised unsorted PBMCs, obtained 1.8 years before starting antiretroviral therapy.

The CDR3 region has the DNA TGTGCCAGCAGTTCTCAAATAACAGCGAACACTGAAGCTTTCTTT. Translation: CASSSQITANTEAFF. V is TRBV2 and J is TRBJ1-1; unclear D gene. The V and J ends lost 5 bases and 1 base respectively, with 14 bases between them. Looked up from germline, CDR1 is SNHLY and CDR2 is FYNNEI. The CDR3 has 15 residues.